This TCR beta chain was sequenced in a study of a mutant IDH1 vaccine in newly diagnosed glioma. Across the whole study: Among treated patients, about 62% were male and approximately 40% female, and mean age was about 40 years.

Details on this clone: The antigen is not known.

As to time point: week 5, during vaccination. The vaccine gave 300 ug of a 20-mer mutant IDH1 peptide subcutaneously per dose. TCRdb's copy holds only in-frame clones and misses some; the assay was immunoSEQ multiplex PCR. The data hold tens of thousands of clones, with roughly 79% observed a single time. CDR1 SGHTA and CDR2 FQGNSA come from the germline V gene. CDR3 length equals 16 residues. V was pared by 1 base and J by 8 bases, with 18 bases between. This chain joins TRBV7-2 and TRBJ2-1; D is undetermined. Specimen: PBMCs, collected from a glioma patient whose treatment included an IDH1 peptide vaccine. The receptor's source is a man aged 45-60 years with glioma. The CDR3 region has the DNA TGTGCCAGCAGCTTAGGGGCAACCCTAAGTCACCATGAGCAGTTCTTC. Encoded protein: CASSLGATLSHHEQFF.